A single sample gave rise to the 32 T cell receptor beta chains below, sequenced in a study of T cells in Graves' hyperthyroidism and ophthalmopathy. RNA transcripts gave rise to amplified TCR beta CDR3 regions. First-round RT-PCR of the TCR CDR3 relied on the HTBI primer set. TCRdb itself ran the multiplex PCR reads through MiXCR, one entry per CDR3 protein. The sample contains hundreds of thousands of distinct CDR3 sequences, about 14% of which appear only once. Input material: blood. Every receptor here comes from a woman aged 18-35 years with Graves' hyperthyroidism.

The chain employs TRBV7-2 and TRBJ1-4; D unclear. V was cut by 7 bases and J by 7 bases, with 13 bases left in between. CDR3 size: 13 residues. Germline values: CDR1 SGHTA, CDR2 FQGNSA. This chain's CDR3 is CTSNSPKREKLFF. CDR3 nucleotides: TGTACCAGCAACTCCCCGAAACGTGAAAAACTGTTTTTT. Full variable domain (outside the CDR3, taken from reference TRBV7-2 and TRBJ1-4): GAGVSQSPSNKVTEKGKDVELRCDPISGHTALYWYRQSLGQGLEFLIYFQGNSAPDKSGLPSDRFSAERTGGSVSTLTIQRTQQEDSAVYLCTSNSPKREKLFFGSGTQLSVL.

J is TRBJ2-3 and V is TRBV9; weak D call: TRBD1 (6 bases). Germline CDR1 is SGDLS and CDR2 is YYNGEE. The CDR3 covers 15 residues. V was cut by 0 bases and J by 2 bases, with 10 bases left in between. The CDR3 sequence: CASSVEHRDTDTQYF. The CDR3 DNA follows: TGTGCCAGCAGCGTAGAGCACAGGGACACAGATACGCAGTATTTT.

This clonotype has only a few counts. V gene TRBV3-1 combines with J gene TRBJ2-7; 15 bases are shared with TRBD2. The CDR3 is made up of 18 amino acids. Germline V gene sequence: CDR1 LGHDT, CDR2 YNNKEL (reference sequence). V trimming: 4 bases; J trimming: 2 bases; junction bases outside the gene matches: 9. In nucleotides, the CDR3 is TGTGCCAGCAGCCCGGGACTAGCGGGAGGTCGGGACGCCTACGAGCAGTACTTC. Translated: CASSPGLAGGRDAYEQYF.

This clonotype was observed a handful of times. This chain links TRBV7-9 with TRBJ2-1; 13 positions agree with TRBD2. The germline gives CDR1 SEHNR, CDR2 FQNEAQ (reference sequence). V shed 5 bases and J 0 bases; nucleotides not matched to a gene: 7. This CDR3 comprises 18 residues. CDR3 DNA sequence: TGTGCCAGCAGCATCAGGACTAGCGGGAGCCGCTCCTACAATGAGCAGTTCTTC. It codes for CASSIRTSGSRSYNEQFF. The full variable domain, with the rest looked up from reference TRBV7-9 and TRBJ2-1, is DTGVSQNPRHKITKRGQNVTFRCDPISEHNRLYWYRQTLGQGPEFLTYFQNEAQLEKSRLLSDRFSAERPKGSFSTLEIQRTEQGDSAMYLCASSIRTSGSRSYNEQFFGPGTRLTVL.

The sample holds many counts of this clonotype. This rearrangement joins TRBV6-6 to TRBJ1-1; 7 bases fit TRBD1. V dropped 1 base and J dropped 1; count of bases not matched to a gene: 3. The CDR3 extends over 15 amino acids. Germline-derived CDR1 and CDR2 are MNHNY and SVGAGI (reference sequence). CDR3 nucleotides: TGTGCCAGCAGTTACTGGACAGGAGAGAACACTGAAGCTTTCTTT. The encoded protein is CASSYWTGENTEAFF.

This clonotype has only a few counts. The V gene is TRBV7-9, the J gene TRBJ2-5; 9 nucleotides match TRBD1. The germline CDR1 and CDR2 sequences are SEHNR and FQNEAQ (reference sequence). J gave up 5 bases and V 4 bases, and 11 bases lay outside the gene matches. The CDR3 is 16 amino acids. The CDR3: CASSYLTGGKWETQYF. In DNA form, the CDR3 reads TGTGCCAGCAGCTATTTAACAGGGGGCAAATGGGAGACCCAGTACTTC.

CDR3 bases: TGTGCCAGCAGCTTGGGGAAAGCGGCAAAGAACACCGGGGAGCTGTTTTTT. Residues: CASSLGKAAKNTGELFF. The genes are TRBV5-8 and TRBJ2-2; D might be TRBD2 (5 bases). Trimming stripped 0 bases from V and 1 base from J, with 13 bases between. The V gene's germline CDR1 is SGHTS and CDR2 YDEGEE. The CDR3 runs to 17 residues.

The table lists this clonotype with a few counts. The CDR3 is CASSQYLSSGNTIYF. DNA of the CDR3: TGCGCCAGCAGCCAGTATTTGAGCTCTGGAAACACCATATATTTT. The V and J genes are TRBV5-1 and TRBJ1-3; D is ambiguous. CDR1 and CDR2 (germline): SGHRS, YFSETQ. CDR3 length equals 15 residues. V lost 4 bases and J 0 bases, leaving 11 bases between the germline ends.

This clonotype was found a few times. This chain links TRBV27 with TRBJ2-7; 10 bases are a match to TRBD2. V trimming: 7 bases; J trimming: 2 bases; junction bases outside the gene matches: 8. Per the germline V gene, CDR1 is MNHEY and CDR2 is SMNVEV (reference sequence). This CDR3 region has 15 residues. This CDR3 reads CASNSLGLAAYEQYF. DNA of the CDR3: TGTGCCAGCAATTCCCTCGGACTAGCGGCCTACGAGCAGTACTTC.

This clonotype occurred many times. The J gene is TRBJ2-1, the V gene TRBV7-2; D possibly corresponds to TRBD2 (5 bases). This CDR3 spans 15 amino acids. The germline CDR1 and CDR2 sequences are SGHTA and FQGNSA. V was cut by 5 bases and J by 7 bases, with 18 bases left in between. DNA for the CDR3: TGTGCCAGCAGCCTCGGGGAGAACCGGCATAATGAGCAGTTCTTC. It yields the protein CASSLGENRHNEQFF. The full variable domain, its missing parts supplied by reference TRBV7-2 and TRBJ2-1, is GAGVSQSPSNKVTEKGKDVELRCDPISGHTALYWYRQSLGQGLEFLIYFQGNSAPDKSGLPSDRFSAERTGGSVSTLTIQRTQQEDSAVYLCASSLGENRHNEQFFGPGTRLTVL.

As to this clonotype: At one end, the junction sequence differs from germline, possibly due to a read error. The chain is built from TRBV7-3 and TRBJ2-2; tentative D call: TRBD2 (6 bases). Germline CDR1 SGHTA, CDR2 FQGTGA. The CDR3 spans 12 residues. The chain's CDR3 is CASSLSTGGLFF. CDR3 nucleotides: TGTGCCAGCAGCTTATCGACCGGGGGGCTGTTTTTT.

This clonotype was observed many times. This chain connects TRBV25-1 to TRBJ1-1; no definite D call. The CDR3 has 13 residues. The germline V gene has CDR1 MGHDK and CDR2 SYGVNS. The germline V and J ends were trimmed by 4 bases and 3 bases, with 9 bases remaining between them. CDR3 region: CASSVWRDTEAFF. In DNA form, the CDR3 reads TGTGCCAGCAGTGTCTGGCGTGACACTGAAGCTTTCTTT.

The rearrangement uses TRBV4-3 and TRBJ2-2; 8 nucleotides align to TRBD1. Per the germline V gene, CDR1 is LGHNA and CDR2 is YSLEER. The trim removed 1 base at V and 3 bases at J, leaving 4 bases unmatched. The CDR3 sequence is 16 residues long. The CDR3 loop is CASSQVVTGDTGELFF. CDR3 DNA sequence: TGCGCCAGCAGCCAAGTTGTGACAGGGGACACCGGGGAGCTGTTTTTT.

This clonotype occurred a few times. Germline is not matched at one junction end, which may reflect a read error. V and J are TRBV30 and TRBJ1-1; no clear D gene. The CDR3 is 13 amino acids. Germline CDR1 is GTSNPN and CDR2 is SVGIG (reference sequence). The CDR3 loop is CVWSRYMNTEAFF. CDR3 in DNA: TGTGTCTGGAGTCGGTACATGAACACTGAAGCTTTCTTT. Full variable domain (rest looked up from reference TRBV30 and TRBJ1-1): SQTIHQWPATLVQPVGSPLSLECTVEGTSNPNLYWYRQAAGRGLQLLFYSVGIGQISSEVPQNLSASRPQDRQFILSSKKLLLSDSGFYLCVWSRYMNTEAFFGQGTRLTVV.

The chain employs TRBV4-1 and TRBJ2-2; 7 bases agree with TRBD1. Germline V lookup: CDR1 MGHRA, CDR2 YSYEKL. CDR3 length: 17 amino acids. V gave up 3 bases and J gave up 2 bases; unmatched junction bases: 9. CDR3 sequence reads: CASSQGVQGLNTGELFF. In DNA, the CDR3 is TGCGCCAGCAGCCAGGGAGTACAGGGGCTAAACACCGGGGAGCTGTTTTTT.

This clonotype has a count of ten or more. This sequence joins TRBV20-1 and TRBJ2-5; a weak D match, TRBD1 (5 bases). CDR1 is DFQATT and CDR2 is SNEGSKA in the germline V gene (reference sequence). V was pared by 5 bases and J by 4 bases, with 17 bases between. The CDR3 runs to 14 residues. This chain's CDR3 is CSAATVSPRETQYF. In nucleotides, the CDR3 is TGCAGTGCTGCGACAGTATCCCCTCGAGAGACCCAGTACTTC.

This clonotype has ten or more counts. Here the CDR3 reads CASSPSDQETQYF. The CDR3 DNA reads TGTGCCAGCTCACCCTCAGACCAAGAGACCCAGTACTTC. The chain is built from TRBV18 and TRBJ2-5; D unclear. Germline CDR1 is KGHSH and CDR2 is LQKENI. The CDR3 runs 13 residues. Deletions cut 3 bases from V and 0 bases from J, with 5 bases between.

This clonotype was detected ten times or more. The chain joins TRBV12-3 or TRBV12-4 to TRBJ2-7; TRBD2 might be the D (5 bases). The CDR3 runs to 16 residues. Trimming shortened V by 8 bases and J by 0 bases, and 20 bases separated the two germline ends. DNA for the CDR3: TGTGCCAGCGGACCTGGGCGGGCCGCCTTCTCCTACGAGCAGTACTTC. Protein: CASGPGRAAFSYEQYF.

A few counts support this clonotype. Being one base from a much bigger clone, this may be a read error. The conserved phenylalanine or tryptophan is not found at the CDR3 terminus, so this likely reflects a read error. The genes are TRBV2 and TRBJ2-1; TRBD1 is a possible D gene (5 bases). With 6 bases removed from V and 4 bases from J, the gap between germline ends came to 10 bases. The CDR3 consists of 13 residues. Germline V gene sequence: CDR1 SNHLY, CDR2 FYNNEI. CDR3 DNA: TGTGCCAGCAGGGCCCCAGGGTACAATGAGCAGTTCTCC. Amino acid sequence: CASRAPGYNEQFS.

The V gene is TRBV19, the J gene TRBJ1-2, with TRBD1 identical over 10 bases. V shed 2 bases, J shed 5 bases, and the junction held 11 bases outside the gene matches. The CDR3 has 17 residues. Per germline, CDR1 LNHDA and CDR2 SQIVND (reference sequence). In nucleotides, the CDR3 is TGTGCCAGTAGTATACGCGACAGGGGGCTCGGGCCTTATGGCTACACCTTC. This gives the protein CASSIRDRGLGPYGYTF. Full variable domain (outside the CDR3, taken from reference TRBV19 and TRBJ1-2): DGGITQSPKYLFRKEGQNVTLSCEQNLNHDAMYWYRQDPGQGLRLIYYSQIVNDFQKGDIAEGYSVSREKKESFPLTVTSAQKNPTAFYLCASSIRDRGLGPYGYTFGSGTRLTVV.

This chain links TRBV6-1 with TRBJ2-1; weak D call: TRBD2 (6 bases). Germline CDR1 reads MNHNS; CDR2 reads SASEGT. V was shortened by 5 bases and J by 1 base, with 9 bases between the two germline ends. The CDR3 sequence is 14 residues long. The CDR3 sequence is CASSRELSYNEQFF. CDR3 sequence (DNA): TGTGCCAGCAGTCGGGAGTTGTCCTACAATGAGCAGTTCTTC.

The chain carries TRBV19 and TRBJ1-3; D gene unclear. From germline, CDR1 is LNHDA and CDR2 SQIVND (reference sequence). With 5 bases removed from V and 0 bases from J, the gap between germline ends came to 11 bases. The length of the CDR3 is 15 residues. The CDR3 DNA is TGTGCCAGTAGTTCTCACGGGAGCTCTGGAAACACCATATATTTT. Translating gives CASSSHGSSGNTIYF.

The rearrangement links TRBV30 to TRBJ2-2; 15 bases are shared with TRBD2. Germline values: CDR1 GTSNPN, CDR2 SVGIG (reference sequence). The V gene end was trimmed by 3 bases and the J gene end by 1 base; junction bases not matched to a gene: 6. This CDR3 comprises 18 residues. The CDR3 region is CAWSTPGLAGGNTGELFF. CDR3 in DNA: TGTGCCTGGAGCACCCCGGGACTAGCGGGAGGGAACACCGGGGAGCTGTTTTTT.

This clonotype was seen only a few times. The J gene is TRBJ2-1, the V gene TRBV9; TRBD2 might be the D (5 bases). Germline-derived CDR1 and CDR2 are SGDLS and YYNGEE. V lost 4 bases and J lost 5, with 19 bases in between. The CDR3 is 16 amino acids. The CDR3 sequence is CASSLPGAGRHNEQFF. The CDR3 DNA reads TGTGCCAGCAGCCTCCCGGGCGCGGGTCGACACAATGAGCAGTTCTTC.

This clonotype came up many times. V and J are TRBV30 and TRBJ1-1; D possibly corresponds to TRBD1 (5 bases). CDR1 is GTSNPN, CDR2 SVGIG, per germline (reference sequence). The CDR3 extends over 14 amino acids. V was clipped by 4 bases and J by 4 bases, with 16 bases between them. The CDR3 coding sequence is TGTGCCTGGATCGTCGCCAGGGTGGGCACTGAAGCTTTCTTT. Its translation is CAWIVARVGTEAFF.

The chain carries TRBV7-3 and TRBJ2-2; 7 bases map to TRBD2. Germline V CDR1 and CDR2: SGHTA, FQGTGA. The CDR3 is 16 residues long. The junction had 11 bases not matched to a gene; V was cut back by 2 bases and J by 8 bases. CDR3 region: CASSLRGGSPGGELFF. The CDR3 DNA follows: TGTGCCAGCAGCTTACGGGGCGGGAGCCCCGGGGGGGAGCTGTTTTTT.

The chain combines TRBV6-1 with TRBJ2-7; 8 bases map to TRBD2. V lost 6 bases and J lost 5; bases outside the gene matches: 0. There are 11 residues in the CDR3. The germline CDR1 and CDR2 sequences are MNHNS and SASEGT. The CDR3 loop is CASSGGDEQYF. CDR3 sequence (DNA): TGTGCCAGCAGCGGGGGGGACGAGCAGTACTTC.

This clonotype was seen ten or more times. This chain joins TRBV20-1 and TRBJ2-1, with 10 bases lining up with TRBD2. Germline CDR1 reads DFQATT; CDR2 reads SNEGSKA (reference sequence). V lost 3 bases to trimming and J lost 0 bases; unmatched junction nucleotides: 5. CDR3 length: 16 amino acids. The CDR3 DNA reads as TGCAGTGCTAGTAAAGAGCGGGAGGGCTCCTACAATGAGCAGTTCTTC. Residues: CSASKEREGSYNEQFF.

This clonotype has only a few counts. The chain joins TRBV28 to TRBJ2-3; 9 bases line up with TRBD2. This CDR3 is built from 16 residues. Germline CDR1 is MDHEN and CDR2 is SYDVKM. V gave up 2 bases and J gave up 2 bases; unmatched junction bases: 5. CDR3 loop: CASSLGTSLPTDTQYF. The CDR3 DNA reads TGTGCCAGCAGTTTAGGGACTAGCCTCCCCACAGATACGCAGTATTTT. Full variable domain (remainder filled in from reference TRBV28 and TRBJ2-3): DVKVTQSSRYLVKRTGEKVFLECVQDMDHENMFWYRQDPGLGLRLIYFSYDVKMKEKGDIPEGYSVSREKKERFSLILESASTNQTSMYLCASSLGTSLPTDTQYFGPGTRLTVL.

This clonotype appeared a few times. The genes are TRBV7-3 and TRBJ2-1, with unresolved D. The CDR3 totals 13 residues. CDR1 and CDR2 from the germline V gene are SGHTA and FQGTGA. V shed 3 bases and J shed 5 bases, with 8 bases lying between them. The CDR3 DNA reads TGTGCCAGCAGCTTGCGCGGACACAATGAGCAGTTCTTC. It encodes CASSLRGHNEQFF.

In its sample, this clonotype was seen a few times. The rearrangement links TRBV7-9 to TRBJ2-5; maybe TRBD2 (5 bases). Looked up from germline, CDR1 is SEHNR and CDR2 is FQNEAQ (reference sequence). The V end lost 7 bases, the J end lost 2 bases, and 11 bases lay between the germline ends. The CDR3 runs 13 residues. DNA for the CDR3: TGTGCCAGCACCCGAGGACTGCAAGAGACCCAGTACTTC. This codes for CASTRGLQETQYF. Combining the CDR3 with reference TRBV7-9 and TRBJ2-5 gives the whole variable domain DTGVSQNPRHKITKRGQNVTFRCDPISEHNRLYWYRQTLGQGPEFLTYFQNEAQLEKSRLLSDRFSAERPKGSFSTLEIQRTEQGDSAMYLCASTRGLQETQYFGPGTRLLVL.

This clonotype was detected a few times. This chain connects TRBV6-1 to TRBJ2-1; 8 bases match TRBD2. The germline V gene encodes CDR1 MNHNS and CDR2 SASEGT. V trimming: 6 bases; J trimming: 5 bases; junction bases outside the gene matches: 6. The CDR3 is 14 amino acids. In nucleotides, the CDR3 is TGTGCCAGCAGCGCGGGGGGCAGTCACAATGAGCAGTTCTTC. Translated, it gives CASSAGGSHNEQFF.